This T cell receptor (beta chain) was found in a study of tumor-infiltrating lymphocytes in primary liver carcinoma (dated by TCRdb to 2016 to 2017). About the investigation overall: Between late 2015 and early 2016, about 5 patients in China with histopathologically diagnosed primary liver carcinoma had their tumors surgically resected. Of the five patients (three men and two women, aged 30 to 69 years), four had hepatocellular carcinoma and one had combined HCC and intrahepatic cholangiocarcinoma. The five patients had tumors staged T1-T3 N0M0, with maximum diameters ranging from about 4 to 11 cm. Samples yielded roughly 3.65 to 7.13 million productive TCRbeta reads; read depth did not differ significantly between tissue types. The study combined TCRbeta repertoire sequencing, expression microarrays and whole-exome sequencing across five regions of each liver tumor, with adjacent normal tissue and blood. A total of roughly 35 specimens from 5 patients underwent TCRbeta repertoire sequencing, comprising roughly 25 tumor regions, 5 adjacent noncancerous liver tissues and 5 peripheral blood samples. Reproducibility between technical replicate repertoires was high, with correlation coefficients above 0.95 and mean shared-clone rates approximately 0.91.

Details on this clonotype: There is no known antigen for this receptor. No much larger clone is present one base from it, and per-base qualities are unavailable.

Using a constant-region primer and ProtoScript II reverse transcriptase, TCRbeta-specific cDNA was reverse-transcribed from about 460 ng total RNA. The TCRbeta libraries were prepared through three rounds of nested multiplex PCR following a slightly modified ARM-PCR procedure. Each of the first two PCR rounds ran for approximately 10 cycles and used multiplex TRBV1-TRBV30 forward primers together with a Cbeta reverse primer. Sample barcodes and Illumina adapters were added in a final 25-cycle PCR with Deep VentR polymerase. Before sequencing, amplicons of 200-500 bp were purified from gel using a QIAquick gel extraction kit. An Illumina HiSeq 2500 was used to sequence the TCRbeta amplicons, generating 250-bp paired-end reads. The paper's data handling went like this. Trimmomatic v0.33 was used to quality-trim the reads, and FLASH v1.2.11 was used to merge paired reads so that full CDR3 sequences could be recovered. V, D and J germline segments were assigned to the rearranged TCRbeta sequences using MiGEC v1.2.1b. Clonotype statistics and Shannon-Wiener diversity indices were calculated with VDJtools v1.0.0. To cut down on sampling bias, every analysis after diversity analysis relied on just the 250 most abundant clonotypes from each sample. The raw public reads went through TCRdb reprocessing: fastp at Q25, MiXCR clone calling, in-frame beta chains kept. Each record represents a unique CDR3 protein, reported with the most common genes and DNA among its rows. Clone size and V and J calls follow TCRdb, not the original study. Recorded for this sample are fewer than 400,000 distinct CDR3 sequences; about 60% of them occurred a single time. The ten largest clones capture roughly 9% of the sample.

Study-wide findings and limitations: Compared with blood, tumors had a significantly larger share of the repertoire taken up by the top 250 clones (p = 0.039). Because the samples were bulk and unsorted, CD4+ and CD8+ T cell repertoires could not be compared. Only the TCR beta chain was sequenced, which likely underestimates true repertoire diversity because unpaired alpha chains were not captured. Consistent with antigen-driven expansion, pairs of tumor regions showed higher repertoire overlap (mean roughly 35%) than either tumor-adjacent pairs (approximately 17%) or tumor-blood pairs (about 15%). Only 4 to 6 patients were included in the study, and the authors note that the findings should be validated in a larger study.

Blood RNA was extracted from unsorted whole blood with TRIzol reagent; germline DNA came from the DNeasy Blood & Tissue kit. At the time of sampling, the patients had chronic HBV infection and had not received any treatment. Before surgery, approximately 3.8 milliliters of peripheral blood were drawn into K2EDTA tubes. Per the germline V gene, MNHEY is the CDR1 and SVGAGI is the CDR2. Clipping removes 6 bases from V and 6 bases from J, with 8 as the unmatched junction base count. Including cysteine and phenylalanine, the CDR3 has 15 amino acids. CDR3 DNA is the only sequence kept; it has 45 bases, read in frame from the first base.

The chain uses TRBV6-5 and TRBJ2-1; TRBD1 agrees with 10 junctional bases. Sequencing was carried out using peripheral blood. The receptor was derived from a man in his forties with primary liver carcinoma and hepatitis B virus infection. The CDR3 protein: CASSQGGTGVNEQFF. The DNA reads as follows: TGTGCCAGCAGCCAAGGAGGGACAGGGGTCAATGAGCAGTTCTTC.